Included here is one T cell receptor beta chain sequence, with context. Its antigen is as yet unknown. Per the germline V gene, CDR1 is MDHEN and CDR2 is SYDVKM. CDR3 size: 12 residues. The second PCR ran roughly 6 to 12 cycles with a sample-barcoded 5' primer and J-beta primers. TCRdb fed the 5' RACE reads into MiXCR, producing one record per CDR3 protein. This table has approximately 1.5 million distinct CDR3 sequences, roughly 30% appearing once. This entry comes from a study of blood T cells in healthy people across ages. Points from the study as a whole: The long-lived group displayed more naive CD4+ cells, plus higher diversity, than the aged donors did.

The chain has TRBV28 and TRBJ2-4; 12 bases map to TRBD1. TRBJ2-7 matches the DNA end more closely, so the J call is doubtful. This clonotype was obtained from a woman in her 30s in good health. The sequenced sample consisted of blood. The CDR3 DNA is TGTGCCGCCGGGACAGGGGGCAACGAGCAGTACTTC. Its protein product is CAAGTGGNEQYF.